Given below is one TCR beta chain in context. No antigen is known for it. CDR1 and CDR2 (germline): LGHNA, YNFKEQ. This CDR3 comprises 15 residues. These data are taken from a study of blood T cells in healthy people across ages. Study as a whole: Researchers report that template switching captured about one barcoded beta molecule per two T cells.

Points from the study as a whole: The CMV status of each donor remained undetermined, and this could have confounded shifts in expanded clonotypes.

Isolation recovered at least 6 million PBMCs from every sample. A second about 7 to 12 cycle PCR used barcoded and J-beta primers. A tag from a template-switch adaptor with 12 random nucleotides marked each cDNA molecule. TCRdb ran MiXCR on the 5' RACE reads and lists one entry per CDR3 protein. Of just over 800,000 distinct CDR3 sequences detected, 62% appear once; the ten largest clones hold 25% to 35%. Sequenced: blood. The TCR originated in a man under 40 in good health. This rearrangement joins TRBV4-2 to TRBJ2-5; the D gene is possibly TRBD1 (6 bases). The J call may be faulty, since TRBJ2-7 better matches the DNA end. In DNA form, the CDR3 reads TGTGCCAGCAGCCAAGAGACCAGGGGCGATCGCGAGCAGTACTTC. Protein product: CASSQETRGDREQYF.